This entry is about one TCR beta chain. Its matching antigen is unknown. The record originates from a study of beta chain features in type 1 diabetes. Findings and caveats of the study: Lower insertion and higher deletion counts appeared at VDJ junctions in type 1 diabetes patients. High TCR expression in some cells could lead to their over-representation in cDNA sequencing.

The sequenced template was cDNA made from the entire isolated RNA. Produced via immunoSEQ multiplex PCR; TCRdb's table is partial and in-frame only. The repertoire holds some 220,000 clones, with around 9.9% as singletons. V lost 7 bases, J lost 2 bases, and 9 bases stayed unmatched. Germline-derived CDR1 and CDR2 are GTSNPN and SVGIG (reference sequence). The CDR3 is 14 residues long. The source material was central memory CD4+ T cells from blood. The receptor comes from a man aged 18-30 years in good health. This chain connects TRBV30 to TRBJ1-2, with TRBD1 matching over 8 bases. The CDR3 sequence is CAYFRGLRNYGYTF. The CDR3 DNA sequence: TGTGCCTACTTCAGGGGGCTAAGGAACTATGGCTACACCTTC.